This TCR beta chain was documented in a study of blood T cell repertoires in COVID-19. Study-wide background: The United States, Italy and Spain were the sources of the acute and convalescent COVID-19 samples. PBMCs, B-cell-depleted T cells, or T cells were the source of the cDNA or gDNA that made up the material.

V lost 7 bases to trimming and J lost 7 bases, with 23 bases between them. This CDR3 has 15 residues. Per the germline V gene, CDR1 is SGDLS and CDR2 is YYNGEE. Per the original methods: Amplifying reference gene primers gave estimates of nucleated cell counts. Profiled with immunoSEQ multiplex PCR; TCRdb holds only in-frame clones, not every one. V, J and clone size were drawn from that table, and D and trimming were deduced from the DNA. The table includes 50,000 or so clones, approximately 85% detected once. Sample: peripheral blood. The sequence was obtained from a human donor in a cohort sampled during active COVID-19. The chain carries TRBV9 and TRBJ1-1, with D possibly matching TRBD1 (6 bases). The CDR3 bases are TGTGCCAGCGGGAGACAGGCTACGTTAGTAGGTGAAGCTTTCTTT. Its translation is CASGRQATLVGEAFF.